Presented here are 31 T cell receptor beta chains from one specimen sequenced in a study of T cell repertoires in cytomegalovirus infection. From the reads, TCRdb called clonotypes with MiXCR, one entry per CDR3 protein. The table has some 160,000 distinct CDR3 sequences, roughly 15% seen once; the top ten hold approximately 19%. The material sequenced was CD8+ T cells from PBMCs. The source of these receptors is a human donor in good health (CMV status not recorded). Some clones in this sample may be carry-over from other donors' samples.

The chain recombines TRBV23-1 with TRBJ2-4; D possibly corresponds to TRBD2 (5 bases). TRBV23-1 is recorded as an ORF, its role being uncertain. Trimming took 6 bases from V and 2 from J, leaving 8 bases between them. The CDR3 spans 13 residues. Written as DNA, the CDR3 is TGCGCCAGCAGCGGGGTGCCCAAAAACATTCAGTACTTC. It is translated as CASSGVPKNIQYF.

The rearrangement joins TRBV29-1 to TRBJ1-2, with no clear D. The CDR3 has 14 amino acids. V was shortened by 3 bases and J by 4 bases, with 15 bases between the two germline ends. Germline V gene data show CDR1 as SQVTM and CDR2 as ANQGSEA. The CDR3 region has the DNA TGCAGCGTTGAGGGAGGTGGCAGCAGCTATGGCTACACCTTC. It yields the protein CSVEGGGSSYGYTF. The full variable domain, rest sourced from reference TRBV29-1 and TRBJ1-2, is SAVISQKPSRDICQRGTSLTIQCQVDSQVTMMFWYRQQPGQSLTLIATANQGSEATYESGFVIDKFPISRPNLTFSTLTVSNMSPEDSSIYLCSVEGGGSSYGYTFGSGTRLTVV.

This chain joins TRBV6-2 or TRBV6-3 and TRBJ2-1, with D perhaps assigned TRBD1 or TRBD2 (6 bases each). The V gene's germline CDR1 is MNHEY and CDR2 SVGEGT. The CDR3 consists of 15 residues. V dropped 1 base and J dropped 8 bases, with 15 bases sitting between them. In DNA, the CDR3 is TGTGCCAGCAGTTACTATCGGGGGCCTAACGATGAGCAGTTCTTC. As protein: CASSYYRGPNDEQFF.

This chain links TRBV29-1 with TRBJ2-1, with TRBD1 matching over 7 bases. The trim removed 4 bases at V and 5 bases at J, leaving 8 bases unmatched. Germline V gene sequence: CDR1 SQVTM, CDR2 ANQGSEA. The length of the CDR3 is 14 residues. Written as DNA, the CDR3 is TGCAGCGTTGGTGCCCAGGGGGTTGACAATGAGCAGTTCTTC. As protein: CSVGAQGVDNEQFF.

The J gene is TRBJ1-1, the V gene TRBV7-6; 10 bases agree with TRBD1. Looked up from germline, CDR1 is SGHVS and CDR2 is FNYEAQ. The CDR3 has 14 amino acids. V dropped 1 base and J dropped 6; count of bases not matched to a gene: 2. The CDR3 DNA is TGTGCCAGCAGCTTAGGGACAGGGGGGGCTGAAGCTTTCTTT. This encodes CASSLGTGGAEAFF.

CDR3 loop: CASSLVARGGDEQFF. CDR3 coding DNA: TGTGCCAGCAGCTTGGTTGCTAGGGGGGGTGATGAGCAGTTCTTC. This rearrangement joins TRBV5-6 to TRBJ2-1; D perhaps matches TRBD2 (7 bases). Germline CDR1 and CDR2: SGHDT and YYEEEE. This CDR3 is 15 amino acids long. Trimming cost V 0 bases and J 8 bases, with 15 bases left between them. Combining the CDR3 with reference TRBV5-6 and TRBJ2-1 gives the whole variable domain DAGVTQSPTHLIKTRGQQVTLRCSPKSGHDTVSWYQQALGQGPQFIFQYYEEEERQRGNFPDRFSGHQFPNYSSELNVNALLLGDSALYLCASSLVARGGDEQFFGPGTRLTVL.

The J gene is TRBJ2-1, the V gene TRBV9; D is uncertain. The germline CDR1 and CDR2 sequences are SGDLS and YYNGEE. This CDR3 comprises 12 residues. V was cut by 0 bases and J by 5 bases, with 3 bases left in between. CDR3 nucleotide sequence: TGTGCCAGCAGCGTAGACCACAATGAGCAGTTCTTC. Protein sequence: CASSVDHNEQFF.

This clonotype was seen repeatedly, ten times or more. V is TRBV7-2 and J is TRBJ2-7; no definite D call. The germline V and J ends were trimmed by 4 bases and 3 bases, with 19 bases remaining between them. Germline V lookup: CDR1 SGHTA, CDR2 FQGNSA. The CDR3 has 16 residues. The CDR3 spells CASSSKAALSHYEQYF. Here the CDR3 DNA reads TGTGCCAGCAGCTCAAAGGCGGCCCTATCCCACTACGAGCAGTACTTC.

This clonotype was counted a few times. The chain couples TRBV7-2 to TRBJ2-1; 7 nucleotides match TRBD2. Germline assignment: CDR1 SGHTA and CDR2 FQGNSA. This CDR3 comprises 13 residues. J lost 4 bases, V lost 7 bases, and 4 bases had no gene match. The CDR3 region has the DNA TGTGCCAGCACTCTCGGGGGGTACAATGAGCAGTTCTTC. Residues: CASTLGGYNEQFF.

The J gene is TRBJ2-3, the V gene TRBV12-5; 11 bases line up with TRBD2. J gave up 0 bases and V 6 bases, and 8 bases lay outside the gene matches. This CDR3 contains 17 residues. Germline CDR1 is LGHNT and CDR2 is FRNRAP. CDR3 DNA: TGTGCTAGTGGGTCGGGACTAGCGGAATCTAGCACAGATACGCAGTATTTT. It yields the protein CASGSGLAESSTDTQYF.

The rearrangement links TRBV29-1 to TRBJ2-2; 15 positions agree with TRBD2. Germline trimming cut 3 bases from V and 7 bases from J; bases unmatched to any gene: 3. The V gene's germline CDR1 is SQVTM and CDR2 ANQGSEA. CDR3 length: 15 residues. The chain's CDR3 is CSVEGLAGGLGELFF. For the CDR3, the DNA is TGCAGCGTTGAGGGACTAGCGGGAGGTCTCGGGGAGCTGTTTTTT.

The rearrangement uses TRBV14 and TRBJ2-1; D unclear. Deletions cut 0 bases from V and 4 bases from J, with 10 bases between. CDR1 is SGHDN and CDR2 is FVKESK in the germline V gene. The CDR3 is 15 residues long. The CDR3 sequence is CASSQEVSRYNEQFF. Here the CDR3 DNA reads TGTGCCAGCAGCCAAGAGGTGTCCAGATACAATGAGCAGTTCTTC.

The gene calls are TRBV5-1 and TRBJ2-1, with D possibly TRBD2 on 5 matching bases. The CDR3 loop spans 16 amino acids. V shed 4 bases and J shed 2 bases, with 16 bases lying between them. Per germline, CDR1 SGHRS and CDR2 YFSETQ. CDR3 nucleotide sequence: TGCGCCAGCAGCCCGCCTGGGCGGGCTACCTACAATGAGCAGTTCTTC. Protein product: CASSPPGRATYNEQFF.

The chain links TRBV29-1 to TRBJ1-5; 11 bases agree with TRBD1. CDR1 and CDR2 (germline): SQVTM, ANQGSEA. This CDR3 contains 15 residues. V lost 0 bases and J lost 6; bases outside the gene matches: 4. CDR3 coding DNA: TGCAGCGTTGAAGATGGGACAGGGGGGAGTCAGCCCCAGCATTTT. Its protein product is CSVEDGTGGSQPQHF.

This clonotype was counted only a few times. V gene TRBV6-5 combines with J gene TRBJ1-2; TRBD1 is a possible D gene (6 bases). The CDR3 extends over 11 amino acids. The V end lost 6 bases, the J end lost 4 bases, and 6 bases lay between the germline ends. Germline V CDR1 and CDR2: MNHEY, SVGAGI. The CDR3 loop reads CASRTGYGYTF. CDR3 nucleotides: TGTGCCAGCAGGACAGGCTATGGCTACACCTTC.

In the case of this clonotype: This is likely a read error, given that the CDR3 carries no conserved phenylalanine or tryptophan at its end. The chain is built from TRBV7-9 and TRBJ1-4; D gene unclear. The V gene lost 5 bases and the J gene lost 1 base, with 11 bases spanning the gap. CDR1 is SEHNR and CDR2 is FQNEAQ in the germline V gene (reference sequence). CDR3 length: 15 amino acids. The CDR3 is CASSGPSGTNEKLFL. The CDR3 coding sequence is TGTGCCAGCAGCGGCCCGTCGGGAACTAATGAAAAACTGTTTCTT.

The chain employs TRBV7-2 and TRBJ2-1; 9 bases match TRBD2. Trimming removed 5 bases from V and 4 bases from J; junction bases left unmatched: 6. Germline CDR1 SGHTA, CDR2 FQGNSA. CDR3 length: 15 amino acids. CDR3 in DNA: TGTGCCAGCAGCCAGGGACTAGCATTTTACAATGAGCAGTTCTTC. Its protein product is CASSQGLAFYNEQFF.

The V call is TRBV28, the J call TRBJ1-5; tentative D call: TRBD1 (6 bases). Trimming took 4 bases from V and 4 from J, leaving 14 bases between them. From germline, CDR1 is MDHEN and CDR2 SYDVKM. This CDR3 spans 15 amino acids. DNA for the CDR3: TGTGCCAGCAGTTCCCATACAAGGGGGAATCAGCCCCAGCATTTT. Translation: CASSSHTRGNQPQHF.

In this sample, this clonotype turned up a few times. The CDR3 loop reads CSVRDGSSYEQYF. CDR3 DNA sequence: TGCAGCGTTAGAGACGGGAGCTCCTACGAGCAGTACTTC. V gene TRBV29-1 combines with J gene TRBJ2-7; possibly TRBD2 for D (6 bases). Trimming took 5 bases from V and 0 from J, leaving 11 bases between them. The CDR3 covers 13 residues. Germline V gives CDR1 SQVTM, CDR2 ANQGSEA.

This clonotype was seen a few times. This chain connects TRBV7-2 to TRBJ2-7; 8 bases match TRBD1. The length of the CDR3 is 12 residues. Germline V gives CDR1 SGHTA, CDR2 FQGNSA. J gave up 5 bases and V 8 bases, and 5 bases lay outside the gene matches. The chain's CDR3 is CASVDRADEQYF. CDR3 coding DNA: TGTGCCAGCGTGGACAGGGCCGACGAGCAGTACTTC.

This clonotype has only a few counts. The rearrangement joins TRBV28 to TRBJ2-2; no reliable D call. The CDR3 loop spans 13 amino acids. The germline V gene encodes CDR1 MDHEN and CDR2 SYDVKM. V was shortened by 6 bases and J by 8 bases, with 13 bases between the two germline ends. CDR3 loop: CASRPKGLGELFF. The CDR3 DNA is TGTGCCAGCAGACCGAAAGGGTTGGGGGAGCTGTTTTTT.

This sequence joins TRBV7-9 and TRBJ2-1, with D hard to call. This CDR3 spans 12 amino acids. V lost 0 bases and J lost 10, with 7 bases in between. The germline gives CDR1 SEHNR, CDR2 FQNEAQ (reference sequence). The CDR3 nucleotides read TGTGCCAGCAGCTTAGCGTTCCAGGAGCAGTTCTTC. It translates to CASSLAFQEQFF.

The CDR3 DNA sequence: TGTGCCAGCAGTTCATGGGACAGGGGGCAAGAGACCCAGTACTTC. It yields the protein CASSSWDRGQETQYF. The genes are TRBV6-5 and TRBJ2-5; 11 bases map to TRBD1. CDR3 size: 15 residues. V lost 4 bases, J lost 2 bases, and 3 bases stayed unmatched. Germline V CDR1 and CDR2: MNHEY, SVGAGI.

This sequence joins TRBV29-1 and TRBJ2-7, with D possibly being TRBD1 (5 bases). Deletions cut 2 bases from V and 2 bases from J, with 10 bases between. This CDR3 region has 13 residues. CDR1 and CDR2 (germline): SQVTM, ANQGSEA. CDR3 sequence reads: CSVESAGTYEQYF. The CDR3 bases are TGCAGCGTTGAATCGGCAGGGACCTACGAGCAGTACTTC.

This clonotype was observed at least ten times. The chain's CDR3 is CSATDFDRVSSPLHF. The CDR3 DNA reads as TGCAGTGCAACTGACTTCGACAGGGTTAGTTCACCCCTCCACTTT. The V and J genes are TRBV20-1 and TRBJ1-6, with 7 bases lining up with TRBD1. The CDR3 runs 15 residues. Germline V CDR1 and CDR2: DFQATT, SNEGSKA (reference sequence). The V and J ends lost 6 bases and 9 bases, in that order; junction bases with no gene match: 14.

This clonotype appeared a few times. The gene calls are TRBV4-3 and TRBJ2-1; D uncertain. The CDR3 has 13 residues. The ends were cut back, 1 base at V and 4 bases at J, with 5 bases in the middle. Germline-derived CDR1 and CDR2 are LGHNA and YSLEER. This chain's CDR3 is CASSQGYYNEQFF. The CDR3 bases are TGCGCCAGCAGCCAAGGCTATTACAATGAGCAGTTCTTC.

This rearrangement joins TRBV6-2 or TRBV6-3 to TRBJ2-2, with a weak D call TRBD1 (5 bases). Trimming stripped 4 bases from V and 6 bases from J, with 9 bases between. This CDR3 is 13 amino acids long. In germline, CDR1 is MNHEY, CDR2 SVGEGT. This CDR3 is CASSFGQSGELFF. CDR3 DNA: TGTGCCAGCAGTTTCGGACAATCCGGGGAGCTGTTTTTT.

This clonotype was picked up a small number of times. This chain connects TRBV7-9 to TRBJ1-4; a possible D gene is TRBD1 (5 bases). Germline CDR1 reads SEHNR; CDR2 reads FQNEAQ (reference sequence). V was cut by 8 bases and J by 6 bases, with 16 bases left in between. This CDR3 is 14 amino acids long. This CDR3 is CASRNPGPDEKLFF. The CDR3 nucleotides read TGTGCCAGCCGCAACCCGGGGCCAGATGAAAAACTGTTTTTT.

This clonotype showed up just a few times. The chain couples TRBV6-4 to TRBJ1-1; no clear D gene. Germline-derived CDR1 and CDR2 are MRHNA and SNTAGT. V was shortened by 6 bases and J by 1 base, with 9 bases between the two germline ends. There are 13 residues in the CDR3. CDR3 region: CASSVTRNTEAFF. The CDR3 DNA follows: TGTGCCAGCAGCGTAACAAGGAACACTGAAGCTTTCTTT.

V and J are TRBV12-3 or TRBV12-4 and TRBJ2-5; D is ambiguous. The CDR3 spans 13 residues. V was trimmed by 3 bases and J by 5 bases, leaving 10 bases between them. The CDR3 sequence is CASSFLAAETQYF. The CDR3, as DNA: TGTGCCAGCAGTTTCCTCGCCGCGGAGACCCAGTACTTC.

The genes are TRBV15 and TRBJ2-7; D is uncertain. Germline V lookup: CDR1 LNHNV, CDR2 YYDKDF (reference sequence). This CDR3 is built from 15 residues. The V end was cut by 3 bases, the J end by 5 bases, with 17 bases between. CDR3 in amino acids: CATSSASGSIHEQYF. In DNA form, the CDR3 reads TGTGCCACCAGCAGTGCGTCGGGCTCCATTCACGAGCAGTACTTC.